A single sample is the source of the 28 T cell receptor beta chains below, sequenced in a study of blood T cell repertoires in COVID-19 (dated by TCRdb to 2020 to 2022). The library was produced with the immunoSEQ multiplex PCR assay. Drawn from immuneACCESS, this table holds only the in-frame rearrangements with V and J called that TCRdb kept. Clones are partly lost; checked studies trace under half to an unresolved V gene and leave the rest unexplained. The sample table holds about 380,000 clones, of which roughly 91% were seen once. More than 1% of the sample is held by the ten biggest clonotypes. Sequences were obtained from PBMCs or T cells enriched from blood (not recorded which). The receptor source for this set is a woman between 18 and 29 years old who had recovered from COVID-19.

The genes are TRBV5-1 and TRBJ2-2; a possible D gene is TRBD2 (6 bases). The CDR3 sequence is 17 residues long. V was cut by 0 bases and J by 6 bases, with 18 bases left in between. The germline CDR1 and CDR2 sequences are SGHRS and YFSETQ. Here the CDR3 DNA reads TGCGCCAGCAGCTTGGCGGGAGCGGAGACGCTGTCCGGGGAGCTGTTTTTT. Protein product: CASSLAGAETLSGELFF. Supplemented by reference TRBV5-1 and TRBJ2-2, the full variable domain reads KAGVTQTPRYLIKTRGQQVTLSCSPISGHRSVSWYQQTPGQGLQFLFEYFSETQRNKGNFPGRFSGRQFSNSRSEMNVSTLELGDSALYLCASSLAGAETLSGELFFGEGSRLTVL.

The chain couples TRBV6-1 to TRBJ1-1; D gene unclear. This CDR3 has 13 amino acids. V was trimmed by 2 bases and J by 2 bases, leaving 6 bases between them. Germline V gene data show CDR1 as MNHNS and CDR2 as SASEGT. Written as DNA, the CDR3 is TGTGCCAGCAGTGAACCCAGAAACACTGAAGCTTTCTTT. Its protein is CASSEPRNTEAFF.

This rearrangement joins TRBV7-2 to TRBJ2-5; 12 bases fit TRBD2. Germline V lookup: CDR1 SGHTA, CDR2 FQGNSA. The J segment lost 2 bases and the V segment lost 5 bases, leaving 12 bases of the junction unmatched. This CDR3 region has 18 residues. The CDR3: CASSAGLAGITTQETQYF. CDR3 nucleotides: TGTGCCAGCAGCGCCGGACTAGCGGGGATTACAACGCAAGAGACCCAGTACTTC. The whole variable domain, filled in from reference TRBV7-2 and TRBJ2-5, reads GAGVSQSPSNKVTEKGKDVELRCDPISGHTALYWYRQSLGQGLEFLIYFQGNSAPDKSGLPSDRFSAERTGGSVSTLTIQRTQQEDSAVYLCASSAGLAGITTQETQYFGPGTRLLVL.

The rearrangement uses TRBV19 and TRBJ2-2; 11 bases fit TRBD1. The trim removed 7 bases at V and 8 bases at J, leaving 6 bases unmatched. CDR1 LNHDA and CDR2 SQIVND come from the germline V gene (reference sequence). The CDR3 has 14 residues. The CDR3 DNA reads TGTGCCAGTAAAAGGACAGGGGGCATGGGGGAGCTGTTTTTT. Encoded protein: CASKRTGGMGELFF.

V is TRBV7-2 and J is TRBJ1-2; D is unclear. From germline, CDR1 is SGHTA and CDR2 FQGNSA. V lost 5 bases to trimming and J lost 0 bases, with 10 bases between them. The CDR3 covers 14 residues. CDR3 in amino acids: CASSLRTSNYGYTF. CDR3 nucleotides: TGTGCCAGCAGCCTTAGGACTTCTAACTATGGCTACACCTTC.

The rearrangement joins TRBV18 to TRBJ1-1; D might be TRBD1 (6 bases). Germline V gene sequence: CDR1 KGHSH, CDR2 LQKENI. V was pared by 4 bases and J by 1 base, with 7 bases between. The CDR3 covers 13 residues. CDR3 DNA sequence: TGTGCCAGCTCACGGGACAAGAACACTGAAGCTTTCTTT. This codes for CASSRDKNTEAFF.

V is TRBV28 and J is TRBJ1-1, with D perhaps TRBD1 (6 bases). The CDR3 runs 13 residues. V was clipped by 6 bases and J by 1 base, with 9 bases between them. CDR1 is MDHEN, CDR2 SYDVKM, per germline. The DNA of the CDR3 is TGTGCCAGCAGGCAACAGGGGAACACTGAAGCTTTCTTT. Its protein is CASRQQGNTEAFF.

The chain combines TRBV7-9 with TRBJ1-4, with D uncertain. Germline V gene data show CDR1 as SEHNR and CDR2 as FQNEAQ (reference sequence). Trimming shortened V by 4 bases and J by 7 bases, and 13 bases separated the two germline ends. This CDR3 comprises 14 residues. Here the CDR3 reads CASSSSAGFEKLFF. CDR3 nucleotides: TGTGCCAGCAGCTCTTCGGCGGGGTTTGAAAAACTGTTTTTT.

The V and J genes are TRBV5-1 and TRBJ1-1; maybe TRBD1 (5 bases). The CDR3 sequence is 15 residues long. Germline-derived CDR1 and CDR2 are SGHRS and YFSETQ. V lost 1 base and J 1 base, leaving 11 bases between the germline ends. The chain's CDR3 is CASSLQGSSNTEAFF. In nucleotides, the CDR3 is TGCGCCAGCAGCTTGCAGGGTAGCTCGAACACTGAAGCTTTCTTT.

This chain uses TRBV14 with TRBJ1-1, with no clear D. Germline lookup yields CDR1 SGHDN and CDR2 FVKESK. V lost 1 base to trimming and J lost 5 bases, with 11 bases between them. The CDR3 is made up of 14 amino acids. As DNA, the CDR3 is TGTGCCAGCAGCCAAGTACCGGGAATGACTGAAGCTTTCTTT. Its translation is CASSQVPGMTEAFF.

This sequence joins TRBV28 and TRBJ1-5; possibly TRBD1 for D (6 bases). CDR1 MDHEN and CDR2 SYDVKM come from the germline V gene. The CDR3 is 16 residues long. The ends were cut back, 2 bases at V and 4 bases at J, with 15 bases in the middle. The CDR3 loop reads CASSLMLTGRNQPQHF. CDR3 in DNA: TGTGCCAGCAGTTTAATGCTCACAGGGCGAAATCAGCCCCAGCATTTT.

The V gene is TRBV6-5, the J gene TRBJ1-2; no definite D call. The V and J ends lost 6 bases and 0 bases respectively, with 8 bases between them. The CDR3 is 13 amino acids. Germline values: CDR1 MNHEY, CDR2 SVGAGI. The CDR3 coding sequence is TGTGCCAGCAGCGGTCACGCTAACTATGGCTACACCTTC. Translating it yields CASSGHANYGYTF.

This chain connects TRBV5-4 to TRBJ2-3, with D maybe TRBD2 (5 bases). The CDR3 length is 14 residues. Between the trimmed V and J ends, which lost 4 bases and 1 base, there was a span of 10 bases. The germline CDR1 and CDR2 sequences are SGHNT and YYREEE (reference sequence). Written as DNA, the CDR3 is TGTGCCAGCAGCAAAACGAGGGGCACAGATACGCAGTATTTT. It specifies CASSKTRGTDTQYF.

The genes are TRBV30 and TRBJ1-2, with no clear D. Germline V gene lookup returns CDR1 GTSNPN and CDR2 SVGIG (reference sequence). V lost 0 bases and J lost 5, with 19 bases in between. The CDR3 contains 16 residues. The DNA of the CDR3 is TGTGCCTGGAGTGTACGATGGCAGGCCGAGATGTATGGCTACACCTTC. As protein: CAWSVRWQAEMYGYTF. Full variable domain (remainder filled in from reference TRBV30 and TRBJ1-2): SQTIHQWPATLVQPVGSPLSLECTVEGTSNPNLYWYRQAAGRGLQLLFYSVGIGQISSEVPQNLSASRPQDRQFILSSKKLLLSDSGFYLCAWSVRWQAEMYGYTFGSGTRLTVV.

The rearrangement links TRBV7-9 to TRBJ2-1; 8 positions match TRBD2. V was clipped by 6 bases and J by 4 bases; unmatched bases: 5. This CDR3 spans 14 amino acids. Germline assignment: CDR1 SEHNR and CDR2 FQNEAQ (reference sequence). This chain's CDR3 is CASRRGEPYNEQFF. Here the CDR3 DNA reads TGTGCCAGCAGGCGGGGGGAACCGTACAATGAGCAGTTCTTC.

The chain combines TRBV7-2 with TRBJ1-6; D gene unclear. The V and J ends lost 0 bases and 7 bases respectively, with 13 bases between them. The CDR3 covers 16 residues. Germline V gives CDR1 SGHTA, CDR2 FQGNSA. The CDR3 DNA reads TGTGCCAGCAGCTTAGCGTCTCCAGGTTCGAATTCACCCCTCCACTTT. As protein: CASSLASPGSNSPLHF.

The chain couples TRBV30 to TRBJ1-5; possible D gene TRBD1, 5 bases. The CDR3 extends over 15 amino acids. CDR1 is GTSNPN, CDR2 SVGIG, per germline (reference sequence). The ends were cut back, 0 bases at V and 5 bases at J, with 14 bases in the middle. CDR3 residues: CAWSVGIPGDQPQHF. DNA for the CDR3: TGTGCCTGGAGTGTAGGAATTCCGGGGGATCAGCCCCAGCATTTT.

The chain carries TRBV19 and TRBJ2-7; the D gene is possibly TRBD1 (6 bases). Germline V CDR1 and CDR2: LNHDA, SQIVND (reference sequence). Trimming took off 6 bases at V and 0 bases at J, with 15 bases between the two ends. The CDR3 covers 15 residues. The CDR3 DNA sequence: TGTGCCAGTAGCCAGGGGCTGACGAGCTCCTACGAGCAGTACTTC. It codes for CASSQGLTSSYEQYF.

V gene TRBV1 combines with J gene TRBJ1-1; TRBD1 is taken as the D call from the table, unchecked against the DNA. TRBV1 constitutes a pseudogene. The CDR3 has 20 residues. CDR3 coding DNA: TGCACCAGCAGCCAAGATCCTCTCCCGTACAGGGTAAATGGAATTACTGAAGCTTTCTTT. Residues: CTSSQDPLPYRVNGITEAFF.

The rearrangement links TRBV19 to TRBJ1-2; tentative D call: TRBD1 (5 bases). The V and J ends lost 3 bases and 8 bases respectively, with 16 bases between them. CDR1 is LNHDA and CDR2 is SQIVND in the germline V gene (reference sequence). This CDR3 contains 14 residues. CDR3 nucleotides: TGTGCCAGTAGTATCCAGGGTGGTTCGGCCGGCTACACCTTC. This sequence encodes CASSIQGGSAGYTF.

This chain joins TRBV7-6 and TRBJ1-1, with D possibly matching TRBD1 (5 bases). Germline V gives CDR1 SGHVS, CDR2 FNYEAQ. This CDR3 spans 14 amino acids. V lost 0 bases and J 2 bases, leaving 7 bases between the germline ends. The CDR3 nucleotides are TGTGCCAGCAGCTTAGCGGGGCTCAACACTGAAGCTTTCTTT. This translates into CASSLAGLNTEAFF.

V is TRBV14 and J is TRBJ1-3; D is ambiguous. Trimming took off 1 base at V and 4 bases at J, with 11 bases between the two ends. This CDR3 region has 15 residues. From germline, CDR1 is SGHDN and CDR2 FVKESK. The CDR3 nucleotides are TGTGCCAGCAGCCAAGTTTGGACGGGAGGAAACACCATATATTTT. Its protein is CASSQVWTGGNTIYF.

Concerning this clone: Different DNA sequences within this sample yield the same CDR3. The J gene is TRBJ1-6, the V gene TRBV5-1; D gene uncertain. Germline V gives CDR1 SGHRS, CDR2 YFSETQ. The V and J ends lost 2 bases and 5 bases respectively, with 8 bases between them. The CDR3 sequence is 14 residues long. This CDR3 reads CASSFGGDNSPLHF. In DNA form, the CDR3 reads TGCGCCAGCAGCTTTGGCGGCGATAATTCACCCCTCCACTTT.

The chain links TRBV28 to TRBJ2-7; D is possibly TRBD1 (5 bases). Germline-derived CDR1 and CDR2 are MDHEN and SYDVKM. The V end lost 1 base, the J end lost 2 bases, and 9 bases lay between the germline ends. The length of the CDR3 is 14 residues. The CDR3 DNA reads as TGTGCCAGCAGTTTATTCGCAGGGACCTACGAGCAGTACTTC. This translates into CASSLFAGTYEQYF.

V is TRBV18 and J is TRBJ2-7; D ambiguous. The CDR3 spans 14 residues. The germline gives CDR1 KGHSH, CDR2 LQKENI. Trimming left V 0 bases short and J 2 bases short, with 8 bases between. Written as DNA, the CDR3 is TGTGCCAGCTCACCACCGGCATCGACCTACGAGCAGTACTTC. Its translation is CASSPPASTYEQYF.

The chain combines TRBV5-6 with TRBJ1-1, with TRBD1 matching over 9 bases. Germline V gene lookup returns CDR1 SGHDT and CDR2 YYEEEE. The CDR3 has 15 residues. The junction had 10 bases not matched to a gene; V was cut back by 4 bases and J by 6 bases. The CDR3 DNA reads TGTGCCAGCAGCCAATGGGACAGGGCGGTCGCTGAAGCTTTCTTT. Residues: CASSQWDRAVAEAFF.

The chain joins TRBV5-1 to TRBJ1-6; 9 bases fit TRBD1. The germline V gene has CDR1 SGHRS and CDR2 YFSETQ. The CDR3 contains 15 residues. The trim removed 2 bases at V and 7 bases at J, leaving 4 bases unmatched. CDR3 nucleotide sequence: TGCGCCAGCAGCTTAATGGGGACAGGGAATTCACCCCTCCACTTT. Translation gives CASSLMGTGNSPLHF.

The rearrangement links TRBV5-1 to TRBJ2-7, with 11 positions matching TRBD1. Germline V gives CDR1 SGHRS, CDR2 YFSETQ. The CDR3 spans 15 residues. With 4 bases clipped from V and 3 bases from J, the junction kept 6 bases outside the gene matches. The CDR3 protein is CASSVGTGGFYEQYF. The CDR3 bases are TGCGCCAGCAGCGTAGGGACAGGGGGATTCTACGAGCAGTACTTC.